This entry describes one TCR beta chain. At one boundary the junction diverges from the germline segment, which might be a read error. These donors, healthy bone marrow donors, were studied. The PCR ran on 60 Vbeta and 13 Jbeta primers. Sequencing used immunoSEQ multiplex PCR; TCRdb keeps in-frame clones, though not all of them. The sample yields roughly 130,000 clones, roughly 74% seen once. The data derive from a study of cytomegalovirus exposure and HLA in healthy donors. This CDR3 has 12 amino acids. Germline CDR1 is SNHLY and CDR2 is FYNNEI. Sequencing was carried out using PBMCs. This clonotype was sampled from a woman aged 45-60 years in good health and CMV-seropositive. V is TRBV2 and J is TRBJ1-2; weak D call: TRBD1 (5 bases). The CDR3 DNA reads TGTGCCAGCAGGGAAGACAGCCCTGGCTACACCTTC. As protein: CASREDSPGYTF.